This T cell receptor beta chain was captured in a study of OX40 agonist ivuxolimab in advanced cancers. Background on the whole study: Ivuxolimab was an agonistic, fully human IgG2 monoclonal antibody directed against OX40 (CD134), a costimulatory receptor. Intravenous ivuxolimab was administered to patients every 2 weeks at six dose levels: 0.01, 0.1, 0.3, 1.5, 3 and 10 mg/kg. Of the approximately 54 patients in dose escalation, about 20 had hepatocellular carcinoma, some 15 had melanoma, 9 had renal cell carcinoma and 9 had head and neck cancer. In the dose-escalation cohort, nearly 85% of patients were male, and the mean age was roughly 60 years with a range of roughly 20 to 85. Patients were allowed to have had prior anti-PD-1, anti-PD-L1 or anti-CTLA-4 therapy, and approximately 40% of the dose-escalation patients had previously received checkpoint inhibitors. Partial responses occurred in three dose-escalation patients, of whom one had hepatocellular carcinoma and two had cutaneous melanoma. Peripheral TCRbeta sequencing was intended to test whether TCR sequence diversity was altered and clonal T-cell expansion was caused by ivuxolimab. The monotherapy dose-escalation portion (N ≈ 52 patients) of the phase I ivuxolimab trial is reported in the paper. What the research found in general, with its limitations: On average, CD8+ T cells showed more expanded clones than CD4+ T cells after ivuxolimab. At doses of 0.1 to 3.0 mg/kg, clonal expansion of both CD4+ and CD8+ T cells in blood was seen between baseline and week 6. Low levels of normalized T-cell clonal expansion were also seen in some patients who did not respond. In the 0.1-3.0 mg/kg groups, partial responders were among the patients with the lowest normalized peripheral clonal expansion, particularly in CD8+ T cells. Which antigens the clonally expanded peripheral T cells were specific for was not determined.

Patients with autoimmune disease history or receiving systemic immunosuppression were excluded from the trial. In every dose cohort, peripheral blood was drawn for TCR sequencing at baseline, cycle 4 day 1, and cycle 7 day 1. The samples were drawn from a first-in-human, open-label, multicenter phase I dose-escalation trial of ivuxolimab. Adults with locally advanced or metastatic head and neck squamous cell, hepatocellular, melanoma or renal cell carcinoma were enrolled in the trial. Before TCR sequencing, CD4+ T cells and CD8+ T cells from peripheral blood were sorted into separate populations. Trimming removed 1 base from V and 5 bases from J, leaving 9 bases between the germline ends. From cysteine to phenylalanine, the CDR3 is 14 amino acids long. Only the CDR3 part of the read is kept: 42 bases, read in frame from the first base. From the germline V gene, CDR1 is MGHRA and CDR2 is YSYEKL. With respect to this clone: Its antigen has not been determined. Per-base quality was not reported, and no clone a single base away is much larger than it.

Genomic DNA was isolated from the sorted cells so that the TCRbeta CDR3 region could be sequenced. The immunoSEQ Assay was used for sequencing of TCRbeta CDR3 regions. TCRdb took this table from immuneACCESS and kept in-frame rearrangements with V and J called. Such tables lack part of the clones; where checked against another copy, unresolved V genes explain under half of the gap, and the rest is unexplained. The sample table shows around 94,000 clones, and approximately 89% are seen once. The ten largest clones represent over 0.8% of the sample. Sequences were derived from CD4+ or CD8+ T cells sorted from blood, sampled in a trial of the OX40 agonist ivuxolimab. The sequence derives from an adult with an advanced solid tumor such as melanoma, head and neck, liver or kidney cancer. The chain is made from TRBV4-1 and TRBJ2-1, with the D gene not confidently named. The CDR3 here reads CASSQGLNNNEQFF. In nucleotide form, the sequence is TGCGCCAGCAGCCAAGGACTGAATAACAATGAGCAGTTCTTC.